What follows are 26 T cell receptor beta chains derived from one specimen sequenced in a study of blood T cell repertoires in COVID-19 (dated by TCRdb to 2019 to 2021). The method was the immunoSEQ multiplex PCR assay. Here the immuneACCESS table is served through TCRdb, limited to in-frame sequences with V and J called. Missing clones are a known gap in these copies; in checked studies unresolved V genes cover under half, and the rest lacks a known reason. The sample table shows a few hundred thousand clones, and 86% are seen once. 8% to 13% of the sample is in the top ten clones. Sequencing was performed on PBMCs or T cells enriched from blood (not recorded which). The receptors come from a woman in her late teens or twenties who had recovered from COVID-19.

The chain joins TRBV27 to TRBJ2-3; 8 bases align to TRBD1. The V and J ends lost 10 bases and 6 bases, in that order; junction bases with no gene match: 9. Germline values: CDR1 MNHEY, CDR2 SMNVEV (reference sequence). The length of the CDR3 is 13 residues. DNA of the CDR3: TGTGCCACCTCACAGGGGGGCATGGATACGCAGTATTTT. This translates into CATSQGGMDTQYF.

The chain carries TRBV30 and TRBJ1-1; a weak D match, TRBD1 (5 bases). The CDR3 is 13 amino acids. The germline V gene encodes CDR1 GTSNPN and CDR2 SVGIG (reference sequence). V lost 3 bases and J lost 4, with 12 bases in between. The CDR3 sequence: CAWSGGFTTEAFF. The CDR3 DNA follows: TGTGCCTGGAGCGGGGGGTTTACCACTGAAGCTTTCTTT. The whole variable domain, filled in from reference TRBV30 and TRBJ1-1, reads SQTIHQWPATLVQPVGSPLSLECTVEGTSNPNLYWYRQAAGRGLQLLFYSVGIGQISSEVPQNLSASRPQDRQFILSSKKLLLSDSGFYLCAWSGGFTTEAFFGQGTRLTVV.

V usage is TRBV9 and J usage is TRBJ2-5, with 10 nucleotides matching TRBD1. Germline V gene sequence: CDR1 SGDLS, CDR2 YYNGEE. The CDR3 runs to 16 residues. V gave up 4 bases and J gave up 5 bases; unmatched junction bases: 11. CDR3 sequence: CASSTGTGVGRETQYF. The CDR3 DNA reads as TGTGCCAGCAGCACCGGGACAGGGGTGGGTCGGGAGACCCAGTACTTC.

V is TRBV7-2 and J is TRBJ1-1; 8 bases agree with TRBD1. With V trimmed by 2 bases and J by 3 bases, 5 bases remained unmatched. CDR3 length: 15 residues. Germline assignment: CDR1 SGHTA and CDR2 FQGNSA. The CDR3 spells CASSLQGAFDTEAFF. For the CDR3, the DNA is TGTGCCAGCAGCTTACAGGGGGCCTTCGACACTGAAGCTTTCTTT.

CDR3 nucleotide sequence: TGTGCCAGCAGCGCGAAACCGGGACAGGGTTTTAAAAAACTGTTTTTT. It is translated as CASSAKPGQGFKKLFF. V is TRBV9 and J is TRBJ1-4; 9 bases fit TRBD1. Germline values: CDR1 SGDLS, CDR2 YYNGEE. Trimming at V came to 3 bases and at J to 9 bases, leaving 12 bases not matched to a gene. The CDR3 is 16 amino acids.

The V gene is TRBV19, the J gene TRBJ2-3; 10 bases are shared with TRBD2. Germline V CDR1 and CDR2: LNHDA, SQIVND (reference sequence). The V gene end was trimmed by 4 bases and the J gene end by 0 bases; junction bases not matched to a gene: 1. The CDR3 loop spans 15 amino acids. Here the CDR3 DNA reads TGTGCCAGTAGTACGACTAGCGGGAGCACAGATACGCAGTATTTT. Translating gives CASSTTSGSTDTQYF.

Comments on this clone: One junction end does not reproduce the germline sequence, and a read error may be involved. The genes are TRBV28 and TRBJ1-1; D is uncertain. Looked up from germline, CDR1 is MDHEN and CDR2 is SYDVKM. The CDR3 runs 16 residues. This CDR3 reads CASSLPPGRVNTEAFF. The CDR3 coding sequence is TGTGCTAGCAGTTTGCCCCCGGGGAGAGTGAACACTGAAGCTTTCTTT.

V is TRBV7-3 and J is TRBJ2-7, with 9 positions matching TRBD1. Germline V CDR1 and CDR2: SGHTA, FQGTGA. The CDR3 covers 15 residues. The V and J ends lost 4 bases and 3 bases, in that order; junction bases with no gene match: 7. Written as DNA, the CDR3 is TGTGCCAGCAGCTCGACAGGGGGACGATTCTACGAGCAGTACTTC. Protein: CASSSTGGRFYEQYF.

The V call is TRBV28, the J call TRBJ1-2; possible D gene TRBD1, 5 bases. This CDR3 comprises 16 residues. V was pared by 2 bases and J by 1 base, with 14 bases between. Germline V gene sequence: CDR1 MDHEN, CDR2 SYDVKM. The CDR3 region has the DNA TGTGCCAGCAGTTTAGGAGACAGCTTGTTTAACTATGGCTACACCTTC. It codes for CASSLGDSLFNYGYTF.

This clone was detected only once. The V gene is TRBV19, the J gene TRBJ1-2, with 8 positions matching TRBD1. Germline V gene sequence: CDR1 LNHDA, CDR2 SQIVND (reference sequence). V dropped 5 bases and J dropped 7; count of bases not matched to a gene: 6. The CDR3 sequence is 13 residues long. DNA of the CDR3: TGTGCCAGTAGTGACAGGGGAGAAGGTGGCTACACCTTC. Its protein product is CASSDRGEGGYTF.

The chain couples TRBV30 to TRBJ2-3; D gene ambiguous. The CDR3 runs to 12 residues. Germline CDR1 reads GTSNPN; CDR2 reads SVGIG (reference sequence). DNA of the CDR3: TGTGCTTACAAACACAACACAGATACGCAGTATTTT. Translation gives CAYKHNTDTQYF.

This chain joins TRBV7-9 and TRBJ2-1; possibly TRBD1 for D (6 bases). This CDR3 region has 16 residues. The V end was cut by 2 bases, the J end by 3 bases, with 14 bases between. Looked up from germline, CDR1 is SEHNR and CDR2 is FQNEAQ (reference sequence). The DNA of the CDR3 is TGTGCCAGCAGCTTAAGGGGGATCCCAGACTACAATGAGCAGTTCTTC. Its translation: CASSLRGIPDYNEQFF.

V gene TRBV23-1 combines with J gene TRBJ1-2; 7 bases agree with TRBD1. TRBV23-1 is recorded as an ORF, its role being uncertain. The CDR3 covers 17 residues. Trimming cost V 0 bases and J 3 bases; bases outside gene matches: 10. The DNA for the CDR3 is TGCGCCAGCAGTCAATCCGGTTGGGGACAGACCTACTATGGCTACACCTTC. It specifies CASSQSGWGQTYYGYTF.

The rearrangement uses TRBV18 and TRBJ1-6; tentative D call: TRBD1 (5 bases). Germline CDR1 and CDR2: KGHSH and LQKENI. The CDR3 is made up of 16 amino acids. Trimming cost V 3 bases and J 10 bases, with 19 bases left between them. CDR3 nucleotides: TGTGCCAGCTCACCCTCTATATCGGGGGTTGGGTCACCCCTCCACTTT. This codes for CASSPSISGVGSPLHF. The full variable domain, rest sourced from reference TRBV18 and TRBJ1-6, is NAGVMQNPRHLVRRRGQEARLRCSPMKGHSHVYWYRQLPEEGLKFMVYLQKENIIDESGMPKERFSAEFPKEGPSILRIQQVVRGDSAAYFCASSPSISGVGSPLHFGNGTRLTVT.

The chain links TRBV28 to TRBJ2-3, with D possibly being TRBD2 (6 bases). Trimming stripped 2 bases from V and 9 bases from J, with 9 bases between. The CDR3 spans 12 residues. Germline CDR1 is MDHEN and CDR2 is SYDVKM. CDR3 residues: CASSLGGRTQYF. For the CDR3, the DNA is TGTGCCAGCAGTTTAGGTGGGAGGACGCAGTATTTT.

V gene TRBV3-1 (or the pseudogene TRBV3-2) combines with J gene TRBJ2-2; D unclear. The CDR3 length is 14 residues. Germline V gene lookup returns CDR1 LGHDT and CDR2 YNNKEL (reference sequence). V lost 3 bases and J lost 5, with 10 bases in between. The CDR3 region is CASSQAAPTGELFF. The CDR3 bases are TGTGCCAGCAGCCAGGCTGCCCCAACCGGGGAGCTGTTTTTT.

The gene calls are TRBV4-2 and TRBJ2-1; possibly TRBD2 for D (6 bases). With 4 bases removed from V and 2 bases from J, the gap between germline ends came to 12 bases. CDR3 length: 15 residues. Germline V CDR1 and CDR2: LGHNA, YNFKEQ. As DNA, the CDR3 is TGTGCCAGCAGCCCACTCGGGGGTGCCTACAATGAGCAGTTCTTC. Amino acids: CASSPLGGAYNEQFF.

The genes are TRBV4-1 and TRBJ2-5; TRBD1 aligns across 7 bases. The CDR3 is made up of 17 amino acids. The germline CDR1 and CDR2 sequences are MGHRA and YSYEKL. V gave up 0 bases and J gave up 2 bases; unmatched junction bases: 9. CDR3 amino acids: CASSQDSGTAEQETQYF. The CDR3 DNA reads TGCGCCAGCAGCCAAGATAGTGGGACAGCAGAACAAGAGACCCAGTACTTC.

The CDR3 coding sequence is TGCGCCAGCAGTCCGACAGGGACCTCCTACAATGAGCAGTTCTTC. Translating it yields CASSPTGTSYNEQFF. This chain connects TRBV10-1 to TRBJ2-1, with 7 nucleotides matching TRBD1. Trimming cost V 5 bases and J 0 bases; bases outside gene matches: 4. The CDR3 is 15 amino acids. CDR1 and CDR2 (germline): WNHNN, SYGVQD (reference sequence).

The genes are TRBV19 and TRBJ2-3, with 7 bases identical to TRBD2. The germline V gene encodes CDR1 LNHDA and CDR2 SQIVND (reference sequence). V shed 7 bases, J shed 2 bases, and the junction held 6 bases outside the gene matches. The CDR3 has 14 amino acids. The chain's CDR3 is CASTTSAYTDTQYF. CDR3 DNA sequence: TGTGCCAGTACTACTAGCGCATACACAGATACGCAGTATTTT.

The rearrangement uses TRBV5-1 and TRBJ2-3, with TRBD2 matching over 12 bases. The CDR3 has 14 residues. V lost 6 bases, J lost 4 bases, and 3 bases stayed unmatched. The germline gives CDR1 SGHRS, CDR2 YFSETQ. CDR3 residues: CASKTSGGADTQYF. The CDR3 bases are TGCGCCAGCAAGACTAGCGGGGGAGCAGATACGCAGTATTTT.

The V gene is TRBV24-1, the J gene TRBJ2-5, with D unresolved. Germline assignment: CDR1 KGHDR and CDR2 SFDVKD. This CDR3 has 14 residues. The germline V and J ends were trimmed by 2 bases and 8 bases, with 14 bases remaining between them. The CDR3 region is CATSDWKTQGTQYF. The CDR3 DNA sequence: TGTGCCACCAGTGATTGGAAGACTCAAGGAACCCAGTACTTC.

This chain uses TRBV27 with TRBJ1-5, with D unresolved. V lost 5 bases and J lost 6, with 14 bases in between. Germline values: CDR1 MNHEY, CDR2 SMNVEV (reference sequence). This CDR3 comprises 14 residues. The CDR3 loop is CASSPTRGSQPQHF. CDR3 nucleotides: TGTGCCAGCAGTCCTACACGAGGGTCTCAGCCCCAGCATTTT.

The genes are TRBV12-3 or TRBV12-4 and TRBJ1-2; D is undetermined. This CDR3 region has 12 residues. V was trimmed by 3 bases and J by 5 bases, leaving 7 bases between them. The CDR3, as DNA: TGTGCCAGCAGTTTGCGGGGATATGGCTACACCTTC. Its protein product is CASSLRGYGYTF.

CDR3 residues: CASSPPNRLNTEAFF. DNA of the CDR3: TGTGCCAGCTCACCACCCAACAGGCTGAACACTGAAGCTTTCTTT. The V gene is TRBV18, the J gene TRBJ1-1, with TRBD1 as a possible D gene (5 bases). This CDR3 is built from 15 residues. The V gene lost 0 bases and the J gene lost 0 bases, with 8 bases spanning the gap. Per germline, CDR1 KGHSH and CDR2 LQKENI. The full variable domain, with the rest looked up from reference TRBV18 and TRBJ1-1, is NAGVMQNPRHLVRRRGQEARLRCSPMKGHSHVYWYRQLPEEGLKFMVYLQKENIIDESGMPKERFSAEFPKEGPSILRIQQVVRGDSAAYFCASSPPNRLNTEAFFGQGTRLTVV.

The chain joins TRBV11-3 to TRBJ2-1; TRBD2 is a possible D gene (6 bases). The CDR3 is 13 residues long. V shed 5 bases and J shed 8 bases, with 13 bases lying between them. Germline assignment: CDR1 SGHNT and CDR2 YENEEA. In nucleotides, the CDR3 is TGTGCCAGCAGCGCAACTAGCTCCCATGAGCAGTTCTTC. This translates into CASSATSSHEQFF.